The 17 T cell receptor beta chains listed next were all sequenced from one sample in a study of identical twins. TCRdb analysed the 5' RACE reads with MiXCR anew, one entry per CDR3 protein. The table records some 210,000 distinct CDR3 sequences, roughly 15% of them present only once. These same data were also listed under a study on T cells expressing NK-cell markers.

The sample was CD8+ T cells sorted from blood. The receptors were gathered from a woman aged 18-35 years in good health.

This clonotype has only a few counts. The genes are TRBV3-1 and TRBJ2-1; D call uncertain. The CDR3 sequence is 13 residues long. Per germline, CDR1 LGHDT and CDR2 YNNKEL (reference sequence). V was pared by 4 bases and J by 7 bases, with 11 bases between. The CDR3 spells CASSLTTGNEQFF. CDR3 bases: TGTGCCAGCAGCCTCACCACTGGAAATGAGCAGTTCTTC.

The chain combines TRBV20-1 with TRBJ2-5; 16 nucleotides agree with TRBD2. Germline trimming cut 6 bases from V and 0 bases from J; bases unmatched to any gene: 10. CDR3 length: 18 residues. Germline-derived CDR1 and CDR2 are DFQATT and SNEGSKA (reference sequence). The CDR3 is CSAPLGTSGGVYQETQYF. CDR3 bases: TGCAGTGCCCCCCTGGGGACTAGCGGGGGGGTGTACCAAGAGACCCAGTACTTC.

This chain links TRBV7-9 with TRBJ1-2; tentatively, D is TRBD1 (5 bases). The germline V gene has CDR1 SEHNR and CDR2 FQNEAQ (reference sequence). Trimming cost V 6 bases and J 1 base, with 9 bases left between them. This CDR3 spans 13 amino acids. CDR3 nucleotides: TGTGCCAGCAGGCCGGGGGATAACTATGGCTACACCTTC. Residues: CASRPGDNYGYTF.

V gene TRBV20-1 combines with J gene TRBJ2-1, with unresolved D. The CDR3 consists of 16 residues. V was clipped by 4 bases and J by 8 bases, with 24 bases between them. Germline V CDR1 and CDR2: DFQATT, SNEGSKA (reference sequence). CDR3 amino acids: CSANPRPLSRNDEQFF. CDR3 in DNA: TGCAGTGCTAATCCGAGACCGCTCAGTAGGAACGATGAGCAGTTCTTC.

In its sample, this clonotype was seen a few times. The chain links TRBV6-2 or TRBV6-3 to TRBJ2-7, with D uncertain. The CDR3 is made up of 11 amino acids. Germline-derived CDR1 and CDR2 are MNHEY and SVGEGT. V was clipped by 6 bases and J by 3 bases, with 6 bases between them. This CDR3 is CASREDYEQYF. The CDR3 nucleotides read TGTGCCAGCAGGGAAGACTACGAGCAGTACTTC.

The gene calls are TRBV20-1 and TRBJ1-1, with D unclear. The CDR3 contains 15 residues. CDR1 DFQATT and CDR2 SNEGSKA come from the germline V gene (reference sequence). Trimming removed 2 bases at V and 0 bases at J, with 13 bases between. CDR3 amino acids: CSARRKGGLNTEAFF. The CDR3 bases are TGCAGTGCTAGAAGGAAGGGCGGCTTGAACACTGAAGCTTTCTTT.

The table lists this clonotype with a few counts. The genes are TRBV29-1 and TRBJ2-1; TRBD1 might be the D (6 bases). The CDR3 spans 15 residues. The V end was cut by 4 bases, the J end by 4 bases, with 17 bases between. Germline CDR1 and CDR2: SQVTM and ANQGSEA. DNA for the CDR3: TGCAGCGTTGCTCGGGCAGGGGATGTATACAATGAGCAGTTCTTC. This codes for CSVARAGDVYNEQFF.

J is TRBJ1-2 and V is TRBV29-1; the match to TRBD1 covers 9 bases. V gave up 5 bases and J gave up 2 bases; unmatched junction bases: 3. The CDR3 is made up of 13 amino acids. The V gene's germline CDR1 is SQVTM and CDR2 ANQGSEA. The CDR3: CSVSGTGNYGYTF. The CDR3 DNA follows: TGCAGCGTTTCCGGGACAGGGAACTATGGCTACACCTTC.

In its sample, this clonotype was seen a few times. The genes are TRBV6-2 or TRBV6-3 and TRBJ2-3; 7 bases are a match to TRBD2. The CDR3 sequence is 15 residues long. From germline, CDR1 is MNHEY and CDR2 SVGEGT. V shed 4 bases, J shed 2 bases, and the junction held 6 bases outside the gene matches. The CDR3 DNA is TGTGCCAGCAGTTCCGGGACTAAGGTCACAGATACGCAGTATTTT. Translating it yields CASSSGTKVTDTQYF.

The V call is TRBV20-1, the J call TRBJ2-7; TRBD2 matches at 12 bases. The length of the CDR3 is 13 residues. Trimming at V came to 6 bases and at J to 7 bases, leaving 7 bases not matched to a gene. The germline gives CDR1 DFQATT, CDR2 SNEGSKA (reference sequence). CDR3 DNA: TGCAGTGCCTCGAGACTAGCGGGAGTTGAGCAGTACTTC. Its protein product is CSASRLAGVEQYF.

This clonotype was detected many times. V gene TRBV3-1 combines with J gene TRBJ1-6; maybe TRBD1 (5 bases). CDR1 LGHDT and CDR2 YNNKEL come from the germline V gene (reference sequence). Trimming removed 7 bases at V and 9 bases at J, with 22 bases between. CDR3 length equals 16 residues. This CDR3 is CASTRGAGTESSPLHF. The CDR3 nucleotides read TGTGCCAGCACCCGAGGGGCAGGGACTGAGAGTTCACCCCTCCACTTT.

This clonotype occurred a few times. V usage is TRBV7-3 and J usage is TRBJ2-1, with a tentative D call TRBD1 (6 bases). Germline V CDR1 and CDR2: SGHTA, FQGTGA. The V end was cut by 1 base, the J end by 10 bases, with 11 bases between. This CDR3 has 13 residues. CDR3 DNA sequence: TGTGCCAGCAGCTTAAGCGCGCAGGGGGAGCAGTTCTTC. This codes for CASSLSAQGEQFF.

This clonotype was counted only a few times. The chain uses TRBV27 and TRBJ2-3; perhaps TRBD2 as D (6 bases). The germline V gene has CDR1 MNHEY and CDR2 SMNVEV (reference sequence). The V gene lost 2 bases and the J gene lost 6 bases, with 18 bases spanning the gap. The CDR3 has 16 residues. The CDR3 here is CASSLIGGESTDTQYF. In nucleotides, the CDR3 is TGTGCCAGCAGTTTAATCGGCGGGGAGTCTACCGATACGCAGTATTTT.

This sequence joins TRBV27 and TRBJ1-4; D might be TRBD1 (5 bases). This CDR3 contains 13 residues. Per the germline V gene, CDR1 is MNHEY and CDR2 is SMNVEV (reference sequence). With 8 bases removed from V and 4 bases from J, the gap between germline ends came to 11 bases. The CDR3 sequence is CASSGHLNEKLFF. The CDR3 bases are TGTGCCAGCTCAGGACACCTTAATGAAAAACTGTTTTTT.

The J gene is TRBJ1-1, the V gene TRBV30; D is unresolved. V lost 0 bases and J 1 base, leaving 15 bases between the germline ends. Germline CDR1 GTSNPN, CDR2 SVGIG (reference sequence). The CDR3 sequence is 16 residues long. CDR3 DNA: TGTGCCTGGAGTGTACCGGAGGTAGCCGAGAACACTGAAGCTTTCTTT. Protein product: CAWSVPEVAENTEAFF.

There are a few counts of this clonotype. The genes are TRBV7-9 and TRBJ1-1; 10 nucleotides line up with TRBD1. This CDR3 has 17 residues. The V and J ends lost 5 bases and 5 bases, in that order; junction bases with no gene match: 14. Germline CDR1 reads SEHNR; CDR2 reads FQNEAQ (reference sequence). The CDR3 spells CASSRLPRQGARTEAFF. Written as DNA, the CDR3 is TGTGCCAGCAGCCGATTACCGAGACAGGGGGCGCGAACTGAAGCTTTCTTT.

This clonotype has just a few counts. This chain uses TRBV5-6 with TRBJ2-4; 7 bases agree with TRBD1. The CDR3 extends over 16 amino acids. Germline V gene lookup returns CDR1 SGHDT and CDR2 YYEEEE. Germline trimming cut 2 bases from V and 2 bases from J; bases unmatched to any gene: 7. CDR3 bases: TGTGCCAGCAGCTTTATGCAGGGGGACACCAAAAACATTCAGTACTTC. Amino acids: CASSFMQGDTKNIQYF. Together with reference TRBV5-6 and TRBJ2-4, the CDR3 gives the full variable domain: DAGVTQSPTHLIKTRGQQVTLRCSPKSGHDTVSWYQQALGQGPQFIFQYYEEEERQRGNFPDRFSGHQFPNYSSELNVNALLLGDSALYLCASSFMQGDTKNIQYFGAGTRLSVL.